This T cell receptor beta chain was identified in a study of CD4 T cells in relation to SARS-CoV-2 and coronaviruses (dated by TCRdb to the early 2020s). As for the study more broadly: In the ViraFEST assay, PBMCs were cultured with antigen for 9 to 10 days, after which TCR beta CDR3s were sequenced to identify clonal expansions specific to the antigen. The full convalescent cohort of roughly eleven patients had a median age of around 38 years, ranging from roughly 21 to 80 years. The approximately twelve convalescent patients included 8 males and 4 females; two subjects were Hispanic. Using patient-derived lymphoblastoid cell lines, the shared crossreactive spike epitopes were mapped to their HLA restriction. Memory CD4+ T cell crossreactivity between SARS-CoV-2 and common cold coronavirus spike proteins was assessed at the TCR clonotype level in the study. The Adaptive Biotechnologies TCR-sequencing kit was used to sequence samples from a few pre-COVID donors and the naive versus memory experiments, whereas other data were Illumina-based. Expansion assays from other donors in the study were sequenced with a different, Illumina-based TCR-beta assay.

Survey-level immunoSEQ TCR-beta sequencing was performed on DNA from CEF-cultured naive and memory CD4+ T cells. In the original analysis: During preprocessing, nonproductive sequences were discarded, as were any CDR3s that did not begin with C, did not end with F or W, or were shorter than 7 amino acids. The MANAFEST web app was used to call antigen-specific clonotypes on the basis of expansion compared with the reference and with other culture wells. A clone was considered positive if the clone showed significant expansion compared with the reference culture in 2 of 3 replicate wells at an FDR below 0.05. A further requirement for positive clones was significant expansion compared with all other tandem wells, along with an odds ratio above 5. Cultured and uncultured naive and memory CD4+ repertoires were searched for previously identified spike- and CEF-reactive CDR3s. Pairwise Levenshtein distance, computed with the stringdist R package after three terminal residues were trimmed from each end, was used as the measure of CDR3 homology. TCRdb carries this immuneACCESS record with in-frame sequences only. Its versions omit some clonotypes, under half of them owing to an unresolved V gene in the studies checked, with the rest unexplained. V, J and clone size are those of that table, while D and trimming were read from the DNA. The sample table lists about 36,000 clones, under 85% of them with a count of one. Around 20% of the sample lies in the top ten.

CDR1 and CDR2, looked up from the germline V gene (reference sequence), are MNHNY and SVGAGI. From the cysteine through the phenylalanine, the CDR3 covers 14 amino acids. CDR3 DNA only is kept here, 42 bases in frame from base 1. At the junction V is shortened by 5 bases and J by 8 bases; bases outside the gene matches: 11. Overall study outcomes, separate from this receptor: Memory CD4+ clonotypes crossrecognizing SARS-CoV-2 and at least one common cold coronavirus spike were found in around three fifths of donors. The study was constrained by small numbers of patients and of tested TCRs. Pre-pandemic and post-infection samples were not both contributed by any donor, so tracing of the source of pre-existing responses was limited. Crossreactivity analysis centred on spike protein, so crossreactivity against other viral proteins was not assessed. Naive versus memory sequencing indicated that memory recall responses, rather than primary responses primed during culture, are detected by the assay. Crossreactive clones showed significantly weaker SARS-CoV-2-driven expansion than monoreactive clones, consistent with antigenic imprinting.

Naive and memory CD4+ T cells were separated from cryopreserved PBMCs by first enriching for CD4 and then performing EasySep naive CD4+ T cell enrichment. Sorted naive or memory CD4+ T cells (roughly 9.7 x 10^4) were grown at a 1:1 ratio with T cell-depleted PBMCs and CEF peptides for roughly eleven days. In general, triplicate replicate wells were used for every peptide culture condition. PBMCs were isolated from leukapheresis product or whole blood by Ficoll-Paque PLUS gradient centrifugation. The PBMCs went either fresh into the expansion assay or into cryopreservation at -140 degrees C. The QIAamp Micro DNA Kit was used to extract genomic DNA from the CD4+ T cells. Regarding this clone: This receptor's antigen is unknown. Base qualities are missing; no much larger clone stands one base away.

Sequencing was performed on memory CD4+ T cells from PBMCs, cultured in vitro. The sample's cell subset or site label, decoded: memory (non-naive) CD4+ T cells. The source is an adult with COVID-19. This sequence uses TRBV6-6 and TRBJ1-2; TRBD1 lines up with 7 middle nucleotides. Read as DNA, the sequence is TGTGCCAGCAGTCCAGGGGGGACAGCGGGAGGCTACACCTTC. Its product reads: CASSPGGTAGGYTF.